The sample holds many counts of the clone carrying this T cell receptor (beta chain). Its antigen is not identified. These data come from a study of T cell repertoires in cytomegalovirus infection. Study-level background: Based on public TCR beta signatures, there were indications of CMV infection and of a matching HLA type.

TCRdb recomputed calls from the reads with MiXCR, one row per CDR3 protein. The data contain hundreds of thousands of distinct CDR3 sequences, around 30% of them singletons. Study-level findings and limits: HLA-C-restricted TCR beta clonotypes specific for CMV led the ex vivo response.

Sequenced material: cultured PBMCs, taken from culture after CMV antigen stimulation. This receptor was identified in a human donor in good health (CMV status not recorded). Some clones in this sample may be carry-over from other donors' samples.

This chain's CDR3 is CASSGVLGNQPQHF. The CDR3 nucleotides read TGTGCCAGCAGTGGGGTTCTGGGCAATCAGCCCCAGCATTTT. The chain combines TRBV6-1 with TRBJ1-5; D uncertain. Germline values: CDR1 MNHNS, CDR2 SASEGT. The V end lost 4 bases, the J end lost 2 bases, and 9 bases lay between the germline ends. This CDR3 comprises 14 residues.